Below are 18 T cell receptor beta chains sequenced from a single sample in a study of blood T cell repertoires in COVID-19. Produced via immunoSEQ multiplex PCR; TCRdb's table is partial and in-frame only. The sample yields 75,000 to 100,000 clones, 80% to 90% seen once. Sample: peripheral blood. These receptors originate from an elderly woman with acute or convalescent COVID-19.

The chain carries TRBV19 and TRBJ1-2; TRBD1 might be the D (5 bases). This CDR3 region has 13 residues. Looked up from germline, CDR1 is LNHDA and CDR2 is SQIVND (reference sequence). V was trimmed by 6 bases and J by 5 bases, leaving 13 bases between them. The CDR3 loop reads CASRNPGRYGYTF. CDR3 DNA sequence: TGTGCCAGTAGAAACCCAGGGAGGTATGGCTACACCTTC.

This clone appeared a few times. The chain is built from TRBV7-8 and TRBJ2-2, with TRBD2 identical over 7 bases. The CDR3 has 14 residues. CDR1 and CDR2 from the germline V gene are SGHVS and FQNEAQ. Trimming cost V 8 bases and J 6 bases; bases outside gene matches: 9. The CDR3 nucleotides read TGTGCCAGCGGCGGTAGCGGGCGGTCCGGGGAGCTGTTTTTT. Translated: CASGGSGRSGELFF.

V is TRBV12-3 or TRBV12-4 and J is TRBJ2-1, with D unclear. Trimming cost V 7 bases and J 8 bases, with 12 bases left between them. The CDR3 loop spans 12 amino acids. The CDR3 is CASTLVRDEQFF. The DNA for the CDR3 is TGTGCCAGCACCCTCGTACGCGATGAGCAGTTCTTC.

The CDR3 sequence: CASSQVTGANEQFF. For the CDR3, the DNA is TGTGCCAGCAGCCAAGTCACGGGTGCCAATGAGCAGTTCTTC. V gene TRBV3-1 (or the pseudogene TRBV3-2) combines with J gene TRBJ2-1; D not certain. V was shortened by 1 base and J by 6 bases, with 10 bases between the two germline ends. Germline V gene data show CDR1 as LGHDT and CDR2 as YNNKEL (reference sequence). There are 14 residues in the CDR3.

The chain links TRBV3-1 (or the pseudogene TRBV3-2) to TRBJ2-2, with D unclear. V shed 1 base and J shed 3 bases, with 6 bases lying between them. Germline CDR1 is LGHDT and CDR2 is YNNKEL (reference sequence). CDR3 length: 14 amino acids. The CDR3 DNA reads as TGTGCCAGCAGCCAAGCGGTGGACACCGGGGAGCTGTTTTTT. Translation: CASSQAVDTGELFF.

The V and J genes are TRBV5-5 and TRBJ1-2, with a possible D match to TRBD1 (6 bases). The V and J ends lost 4 bases and 2 bases respectively, with 9 bases between them. CDR1 is SGHKS, CDR2 YYEKEE, per germline (reference sequence). CDR3 length equals 13 residues. The CDR3, as DNA: TGTGCCAGCAGCCGGACAGCGAACTATGGCTACACCTTC. Residues: CASSRTANYGYTF. The whole variable domain, remainder taken from reference TRBV5-5 and TRBJ1-2, is DAGVTQSPTHLIKTRGQQVTLRCSPISGHKSVSWYQQVLGQGPQFIFQYYEKEERGRGNFPDRFSARQFPNYSSELNVNALLLGDSALYLCASSRTANYGYTFGSGTRLTVV.

The chain employs TRBV12-3 or TRBV12-4 and TRBJ2-1; maybe TRBD1 (6 bases). The CDR3 totals 13 residues. V was clipped by 6 bases and J by 8 bases, with 14 bases between them. CDR3 nucleotides: TGTGCCAGCAGCCTACAGGGTTTGGATGAGCAGTTCTTC. This gives the protein CASSLQGLDEQFF.

The gene calls are TRBV11-2 and TRBJ2-2, with D unclear. V was clipped by 6 bases and J by 6 bases, with 11 bases between them. The germline CDR1 and CDR2 sequences are SGHAT and FQNNGV. This CDR3 is built from 13 residues. CDR3 loop: CASSRTSPGELFF. DNA for the CDR3: TGTGCCAGCAGTCGAACGAGCCCCGGGGAGCTGTTTTTT. Full variable domain (rest looked up from reference TRBV11-2 and TRBJ2-2): EAGVAQSPRYKIIEKRQSVAFWCNPISGHATLYWYQQILGQGPKLLIQFQNNGVVDDSQLPKDRFSAERLKGVDSTLKIQPAKLEDSAVYLCASSRTSPGELFFGEGSRLTVL.

The V and J genes are TRBV10-3 and TRBJ1-3, with D tentatively TRBD1 (6 bases). This CDR3 is 17 amino acids long. Germline V CDR1 and CDR2: ENHRY, SYGVKD. The V and J ends lost 2 bases and 0 bases respectively, with 14 bases between them. The CDR3 reads CAISERGYGNSGNTIYF. The CDR3 DNA sequence: TGTGCCATCAGTGAGAGGGGGTATGGTAACTCTGGAAACACCATATATTTT.

The gene calls are TRBV29-1 and TRBJ1-1; D is possibly TRBD1 (6 bases). Germline CDR1 is SQVTM and CDR2 is ANQGSEA. Trimming cost V 7 bases and J 0 bases, with 12 bases left between them. CDR3 length: 13 residues. The CDR3 DNA follows: TGCAGCGCGATCCGACAGGTGAACACTGAAGCTTTCTTT. Its translation is CSAIRQVNTEAFF.

V gene TRBV6-5 combines with J gene TRBJ1-1; 9 nucleotides match TRBD1. V dropped 0 bases and J dropped 3; count of bases not matched to a gene: 2. The CDR3 has 15 residues. Germline CDR1 is MNHEY and CDR2 is SVGAGI. The CDR3 region is CASSYSGQGYTEAFF. The CDR3 DNA follows: TGTGCCAGCAGTTACTCGGGACAGGGCTACACTGAAGCTTTCTTT.

J is TRBJ2-6 and V is TRBV5-1, with unresolved D. This CDR3 spans 15 amino acids. Trimming left V 1 base short and J 1 base short, with 6 bases between. The germline V gene encodes CDR1 SGHRS and CDR2 YFSETQ. The CDR3 coding sequence is TGCGCCAGCAGCTTGCCAGTTTCTGGGGCCAACGTCCTGACTTTC. It specifies CASSLPVSGANVLTF.

This clone was detected only a few times. V gene TRBV19 combines with J gene TRBJ2-3, with D uncertain. Germline CDR1 is LNHDA and CDR2 is SQIVND (reference sequence). This CDR3 is 13 amino acids long. V lost 3 bases and J 3 bases, leaving 7 bases between the germline ends. The CDR3: CASSISRTDTQYF. The CDR3 coding sequence is TGTGCCAGTAGTATTTCGCGAACAGATACGCAGTATTTT.

This clone was counted a few times. The V gene is TRBV9, the J gene TRBJ1-1; tentatively, D is TRBD1 (6 bases). The ends were cut back, 3 bases at V and 0 bases at J, with 15 bases in the middle. The CDR3 is made up of 16 amino acids. From germline, CDR1 is SGDLS and CDR2 YYNGEE. The chain's CDR3 is CASSATGNRMNTEAFF. The CDR3 region has the DNA TGTGCCAGCAGCGCTACAGGGAACCGAATGAACACTGAAGCTTTCTTT. Together with reference TRBV9 and TRBJ1-1, the CDR3 gives the full variable domain: DSGVTQTPKHLITATGQRVTLRCSPRSGDLSVYWYQQSLDQGLQFLIQYYNGEERAKGNILERFSAQQFPDLHSELNLSSLELGDSALYFCASSATGNRMNTEAFFGQGTRLTVV.

The CDR3 nucleotides are TGTGCCAGCAGCCGGACTAGCGGGAAGAATGAGCAGTTCTTC. Its translation: CASSRTSGKNEQFF. This chain connects TRBV7-3 to TRBJ2-1, with 12 bases aligning to TRBD2. V lost 5 bases and J lost 7; bases outside the gene matches: 3. Germline values: CDR1 SGHTA, CDR2 FQGTGA. The CDR3 loop spans 14 amino acids.

The V gene is TRBV13, the J gene TRBJ1-1; no definite D call. From germline, CDR1 is PRHDT and CDR2 FYEKMQ (reference sequence). The CDR3 consists of 15 residues. V lost 6 bases to trimming and J lost 3 bases, with 17 bases between them. The CDR3 sequence is CASRWQWGGDTEAFF. Written as DNA, the CDR3 is TGTGCCAGCAGGTGGCAGTGGGGAGGTGACACTGAAGCTTTCTTT.

The J gene is TRBJ2-2, the V gene TRBV19, with 12 positions matching TRBD1. The V and J ends lost 10 bases and 6 bases, in that order; junction bases with no gene match: 12. CDR3 length: 16 amino acids. Germline V CDR1 and CDR2: LNHDA, SQIVND (reference sequence). This CDR3 is CATQGLGTGGPGELFF. Here the CDR3 DNA reads TGTGCCACCCAGGGTCTCGGGACAGGGGGCCCCGGGGAGCTGTTTTTT.

V usage is TRBV30 and J usage is TRBJ2-1, with 12 positions matching TRBD1. The CDR3 length is 18 residues. Unmatched junction bases numbered 9, after V lost 0 bases and J lost 3 bases. Germline CDR1 GTSNPN, CDR2 SVGIG (reference sequence). The CDR3 loop reads CAWSVHPGTGGFYNEQFF. The CDR3 coding sequence is TGTGCCTGGAGTGTACACCCCGGGACAGGGGGCTTCTACAATGAGCAGTTCTTC.